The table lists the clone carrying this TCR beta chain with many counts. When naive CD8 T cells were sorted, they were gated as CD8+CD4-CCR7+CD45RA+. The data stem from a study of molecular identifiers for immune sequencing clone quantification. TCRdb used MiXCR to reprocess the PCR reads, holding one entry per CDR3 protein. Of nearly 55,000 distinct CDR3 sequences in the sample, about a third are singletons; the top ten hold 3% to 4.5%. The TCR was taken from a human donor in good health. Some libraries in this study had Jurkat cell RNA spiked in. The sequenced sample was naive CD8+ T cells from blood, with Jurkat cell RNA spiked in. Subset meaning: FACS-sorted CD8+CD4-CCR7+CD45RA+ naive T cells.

The CDR3 loop reads CASSLEPRTSTDTQYF. Here the CDR3 DNA reads TGTGCCAGCAGTCTCGAGCCAAGGACTAGCACAGATACGCAGTATTTT. The J gene is TRBJ2-3, the V gene TRBV7-9, with TRBD2 as a possible D gene (5 bases). CDR3 length: 16 residues. V lost 6 bases and J lost 0, with 16 bases in between. CDR1 is SEHNR, CDR2 FQNEAQ, per germline (reference sequence). The variable domain in full, completed from reference TRBV7-9 and TRBJ2-3, reads DTGVSQNPRHKITKRGQNVTFRCDPISEHNRLYWYRQTLGQGPEFLTYFQNEAQLEKSRLLSDRFSAERPKGSFSTLEIQRTEQGDSAMYLCASSLEPRTSTDTQYFGPGTRLTVL.